The rows below give T cell receptor beta chains drawn from one sample of a study of radiotherapy plus CTLA-4 blockade in lung cancer. Only in-frame clones appear in the TCRdb table, and some are missing; sequencing was by immunoSEQ multiplex PCR. The table lists roughly 53,000 clones, more than 60% of them singletons. The sample in question was peripheral blood, obtained from a patient treated with radiotherapy plus ipilimumab. The source is a human donor with non-small cell lung cancer who had a partial response to radiotherapy plus ipilimumab. Each CDR3 is given with its conserved first and last residue.

len: 14; j_gene: TRBJ2-5; v_gene: TRBV19; CDR3aa: CASSRTGGIQTQYF
len: 16; j_gene: TRBJ2-3; v_gene: TRBV6-6; CDR3aa: CASSLGPGGGTDTQYF
len: 11; j_gene: TRBJ2-7; v_gene: TRBV6-1; CDR3aa: CASSDQGVQYF
len: 14; j_gene: TRBJ1-3; v_gene: TRBV7-8; CDR3aa: CASSLGGSGNTIYF
len: 15; j_gene: TRBJ2-1; v_gene: TRBV9; CDR3aa: CASSVEAEVYNEQFF
len: 13; j_gene: TRBJ2-3; v_gene: TRBV5-4; CDR3aa: CASAGGLTDTQYF
len: 16; j_gene: TRBJ2-7; v_gene: TRBV25-1; CDR3aa: CASSESLGVNRYEQYF
len: 18; j_gene: TRBJ2-1; v_gene: TRBV18; CDR3aa: CASSPGVGQGASYNEQFF
len: 14; j_gene: TRBJ2-5; v_gene: TRBV14; CDR3aa: CASSQDVGGETQYF
len: 14; j_gene: TRBJ1-5; v_gene: TRBV7-2; CDR3aa: CASSPGQNNQPQHF
len: 15; j_gene: TRBJ1-5; v_gene: TRBV6-5; CDR3aa: CASSSDRGRGQPQHF
len: 13; j_gene: TRBJ2-5; v_gene: TRBV9; CDR3aa: CASSARGRETQYF
len: 15; j_gene: TRBJ1-4; v_gene: TRBV5-6; CDR3aa: CASSSAREGGEKLFF
len: 17; j_gene: TRBJ1-6; v_gene: TRBV28; CDR3aa: CASSLLSGGQYNSPLHF
len: 13; j_gene: TRBJ1-6; v_gene: TRBV7-6; CDR3aa: CASSFKGDSPLHF
len: 13; j_gene: TRBJ1-1; v_gene: TRBV2; CDR3aa: CASRTTGRTEAFF
len: 14; j_gene: TRBJ1-6; v_gene: TRBV7-2; CDR3aa: CASSLPGFNSPLHF
len: 16; j_gene: TRBJ1-4; v_gene: TRBV7-8; CDR3aa: CASSLGAWVGGEKLFF
len: 16; j_gene: TRBJ2-5; v_gene: TRBV7-9; CDR3aa: CASRDLLAGDRKTQYF
len: 12; j_gene: TRBJ1-2; v_gene: TRBV29-1; CDR3aa: CSVVQGARGYTF
len: 16; j_gene: TRBJ2-1; v_gene: TRBV7-9; CDR3aa: CASSSPGQGVGNEQFF
len: 15; j_gene: TRBJ2-3; v_gene: TRBV6-5; CDR3aa: CASSLDRGESDTQYF